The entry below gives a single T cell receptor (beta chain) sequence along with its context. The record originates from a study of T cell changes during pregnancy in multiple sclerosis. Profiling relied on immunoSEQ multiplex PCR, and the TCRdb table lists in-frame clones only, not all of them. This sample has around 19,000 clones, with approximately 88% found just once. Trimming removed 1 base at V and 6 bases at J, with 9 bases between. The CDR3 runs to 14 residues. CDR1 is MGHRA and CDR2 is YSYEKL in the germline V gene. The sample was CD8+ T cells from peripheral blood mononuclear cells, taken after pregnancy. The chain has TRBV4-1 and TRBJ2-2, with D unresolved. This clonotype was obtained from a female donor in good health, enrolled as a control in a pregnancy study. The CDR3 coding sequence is TGCGCCAGCAGCCAAGGGAGTGTGGCCGGGGAGCTGTTTTTT. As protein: CASSQGSVAGELFF.